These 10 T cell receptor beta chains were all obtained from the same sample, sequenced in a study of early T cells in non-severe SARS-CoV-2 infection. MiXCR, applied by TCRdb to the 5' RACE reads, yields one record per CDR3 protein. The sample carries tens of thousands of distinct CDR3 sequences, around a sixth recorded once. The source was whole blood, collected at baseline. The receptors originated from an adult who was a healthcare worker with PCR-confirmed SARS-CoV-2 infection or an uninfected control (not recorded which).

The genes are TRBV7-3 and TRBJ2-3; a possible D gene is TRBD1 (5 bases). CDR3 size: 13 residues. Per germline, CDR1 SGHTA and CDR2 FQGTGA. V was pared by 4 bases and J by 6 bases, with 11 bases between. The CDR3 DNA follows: TGTGCCAGCAGCTCCCTCCAGGGTGATACGCAGTATTTT. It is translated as CASSSLQGDTQYF.

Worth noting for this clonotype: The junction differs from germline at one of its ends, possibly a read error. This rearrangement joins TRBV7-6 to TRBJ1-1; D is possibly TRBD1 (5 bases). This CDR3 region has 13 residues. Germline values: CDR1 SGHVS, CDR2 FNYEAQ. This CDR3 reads CASSLGLPGPLTF. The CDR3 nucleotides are TGTGCCAGCAGCTTAGGCCTGCCAGGGCCCCTAACTTTT.

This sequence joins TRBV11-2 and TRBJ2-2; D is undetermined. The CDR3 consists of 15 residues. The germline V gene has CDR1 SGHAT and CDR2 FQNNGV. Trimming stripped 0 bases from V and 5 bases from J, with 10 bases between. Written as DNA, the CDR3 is TGTGCCAGCAGCTTAGAAACTTGGAATACCGGGGAGCTGTTTTTT. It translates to CASSLETWNTGELFF.

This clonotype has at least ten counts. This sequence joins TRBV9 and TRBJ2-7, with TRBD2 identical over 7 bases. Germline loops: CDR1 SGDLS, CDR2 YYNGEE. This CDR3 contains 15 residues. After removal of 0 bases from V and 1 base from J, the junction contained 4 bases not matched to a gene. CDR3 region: CASSVDPSGSYEQYF. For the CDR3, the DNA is TGTGCCAGCAGCGTAGACCCTAGCGGTTCCTACGAGCAGTACTTC.

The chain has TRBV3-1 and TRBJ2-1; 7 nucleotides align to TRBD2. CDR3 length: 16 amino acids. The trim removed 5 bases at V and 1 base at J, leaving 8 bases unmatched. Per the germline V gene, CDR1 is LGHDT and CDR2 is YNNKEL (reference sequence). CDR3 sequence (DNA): TGTGCCAGCAGCAAAACAGCGGGAAGGTCCTACAATGAGCAGTTCTTC. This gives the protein CASSKTAGRSYNEQFF.

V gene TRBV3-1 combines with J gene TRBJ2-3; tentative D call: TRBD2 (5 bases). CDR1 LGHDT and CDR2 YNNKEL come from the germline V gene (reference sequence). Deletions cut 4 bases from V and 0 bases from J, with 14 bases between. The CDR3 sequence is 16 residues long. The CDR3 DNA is TGTGCCAGCAGCCGGGGAGTAGGGCTTAGCACAGATACGCAGTATTTT. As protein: CASSRGVGLSTDTQYF.

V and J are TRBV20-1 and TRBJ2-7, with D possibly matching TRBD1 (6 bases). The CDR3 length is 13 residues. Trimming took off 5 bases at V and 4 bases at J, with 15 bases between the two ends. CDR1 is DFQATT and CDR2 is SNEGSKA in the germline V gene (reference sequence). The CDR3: CSASAGVWYEQYF. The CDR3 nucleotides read TGCAGTGCTTCAGCAGGGGTGTGGTACGAGCAGTACTTC.

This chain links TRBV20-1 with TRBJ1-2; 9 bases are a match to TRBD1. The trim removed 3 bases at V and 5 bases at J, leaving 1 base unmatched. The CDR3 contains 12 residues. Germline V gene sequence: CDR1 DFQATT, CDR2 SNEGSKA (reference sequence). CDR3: CSARGTGYGYTF. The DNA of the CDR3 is TGCAGTGCTAGGGGGACAGGGTATGGCTACACCTTC.

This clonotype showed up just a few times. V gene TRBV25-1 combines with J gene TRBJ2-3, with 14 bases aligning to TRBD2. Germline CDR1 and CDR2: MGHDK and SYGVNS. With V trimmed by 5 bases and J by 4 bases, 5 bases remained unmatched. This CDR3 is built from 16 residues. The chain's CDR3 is CASSFGTSGSADTQYF. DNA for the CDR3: TGTGCCAGCAGTTTCGGGACTAGCGGGAGTGCAGATACGCAGTATTTT.

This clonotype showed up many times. The CDR3 loop reads CASSQDTQMDWGGEQFF. The CDR3 coding sequence is TGCGCCAGCAGCCAAGATACCCAAATGGACTGGGGTGGGGAGCAGTTCTTC. V usage is TRBV4-3 and J usage is TRBJ2-1; weak D call: TRBD2 (5 bases). V shed 0 bases and J shed 10 bases, with 22 bases lying between them. Germline V lookup: CDR1 LGHNA, CDR2 YSLEER. The CDR3 consists of 17 residues.